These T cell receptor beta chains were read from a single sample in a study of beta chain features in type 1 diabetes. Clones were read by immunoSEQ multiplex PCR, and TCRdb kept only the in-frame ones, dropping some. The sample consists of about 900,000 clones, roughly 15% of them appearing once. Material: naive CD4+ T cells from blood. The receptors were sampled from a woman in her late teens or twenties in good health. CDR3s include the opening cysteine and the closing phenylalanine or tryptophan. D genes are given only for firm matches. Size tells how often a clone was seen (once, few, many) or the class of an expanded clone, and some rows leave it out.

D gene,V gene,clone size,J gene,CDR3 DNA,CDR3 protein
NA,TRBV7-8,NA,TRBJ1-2,TGTGCCAGCAGCCCCCGACAGACGGCTAACTATGGCTACACCTTC,CASSPRQTANYGYTF
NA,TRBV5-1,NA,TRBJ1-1,TGCGCCAGCAGCCCCTCAGGAGGCTCGGGCACTGAAGCTTTCTTT,CASSPSGGSGTEAFF
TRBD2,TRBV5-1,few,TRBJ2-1,TGCGCCAGCAGCTTTCTAGCGGGAGAACCGAATGAGCAGTTCTTC,CASSFLAGEPNEQFF
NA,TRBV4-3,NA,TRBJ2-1,TGCGCCAGCAGCCCAACCATAGGGGGCGGGAGCTCCTACAATGAGCAGTTCTTC,CASSPTIGGGSSYNEQFF
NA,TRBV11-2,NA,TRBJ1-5,TGTGCCAGCAGTTCCGAGGATCAGCCCCAGCATTTT,CASSSEDQPQHF
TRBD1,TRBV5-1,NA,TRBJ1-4,TGCGCCAGCAGCTTATACAACAGGGGTGAAAAACTGTTTTTT,CASSLYNRGEKLFF
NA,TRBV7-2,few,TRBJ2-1,TGTGCCAGCAGCTTAGGGGCTCCCTCCTACAATGAGCAGTTCTTC,CASSLGAPSYNEQFF
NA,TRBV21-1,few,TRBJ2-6,TGTGCCAGCAGCAAAAAGCCCCGGGCCGCCGACTCTGGGGCCAACGTCCTGACTTTC,CASSKKPRAADSGANVLTF
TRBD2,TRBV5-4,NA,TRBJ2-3,TGTGCCAGCAGCTTGGGAGCTAGCGGAAAATTAGATACGCAGTATTTT,CASSLGASGKLDTQYF
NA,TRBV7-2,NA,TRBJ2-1,TGTGCCAGCAGCTTAGATCCGGTTTACAATGAGCAGTTCTTC,CASSLDPVYNEQFF
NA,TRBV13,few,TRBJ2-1,TGTGCCAGCAGCAAGGACCGAAACTACAATGAGCAGTTCTTC,CASSKDRNYNEQFF
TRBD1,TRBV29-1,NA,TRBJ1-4,TGCAGCGTTAGCCCGGGACAGGGCAATGAAAAACTGTTTTTT,CSVSPGQGNEKLFF
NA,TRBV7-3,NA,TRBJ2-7,TGTGCCAGCAGCCGAGACCCAACCTACGAGCAGTACTTC,CASSRDPTYEQYF
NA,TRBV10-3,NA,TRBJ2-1,TGTGCCAGCACTAGGAGTGGCTCCTACAATGAGCAGTTCTTC,CASTRSGSYNEQFF
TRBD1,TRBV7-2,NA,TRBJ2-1,TGTGCCAGCACCCGAAATGCGGGACAGGGGGCGTTCTTC,CASTRNAGQGAFF
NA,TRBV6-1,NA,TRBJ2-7,TGTGCCAGCAGTGACGCAGGGAAATACTACGAGCAGTACTTC,CASSDAGKYYEQYF
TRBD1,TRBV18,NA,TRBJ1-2,TGTGCCAGCTCACCTACAGGGGCTGGCTATGGCTACACCTTC,CASSPTGAGYGYTF
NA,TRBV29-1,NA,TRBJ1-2,TGCAGCACCCAGGGGTATGGCTACACCTTC,CSTQGYGYTF
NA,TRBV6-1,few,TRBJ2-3,TGTGCCAGCGCGGGACAGCCCACAGATACGCAGTATTTT,CASAGQPTDTQYF
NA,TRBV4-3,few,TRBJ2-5,TGCGCCAGCAGCCTAACCGACAGACAAGAGACCCAGTACTTC,CASSLTDRQETQYF
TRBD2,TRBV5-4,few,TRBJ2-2,TGTGCCAGCAGCTTCCAGGGACTAAACACCGGGGAGCTGTTTTTT,CASSFQGLNTGELFF
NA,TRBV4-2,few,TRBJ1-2,TGTGCCAGCAGCCTCGACAGCTATGGCTACACCTTC,CASSLDSYGYTF
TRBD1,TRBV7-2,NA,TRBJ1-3,TGTGCCAGCAGCGCCTCCCCTACAGGGGGCAGGTTTGGAAACACCATATATTTT,CASSASPTGGRFGNTIYF